The 7 T cell receptor beta chains listed next were all sequenced from one sample in a study of CD8 T cells in ankylosing spondylitis. TCRdb fed the 5' RACE reads into MiXCR, producing one record per CDR3 protein. The sample yields 290,000 or so distinct CDR3 sequences, 20% to 25% seen once. Input material: blood, either unsorted or a sorted T cell fraction (not recorded which). These receptors were obtained from a female donor with ankylosing spondylitis or in good health (not recorded which).

The V call is TRBV9, the J call TRBJ1-4; 8 bases map to TRBD1. With V trimmed by 4 bases and J by 4 bases, 6 bases remained unmatched. This CDR3 spans 15 amino acids. Germline V gene sequence: CDR1 SGDLS, CDR2 YYNGEE. The CDR3 here is CASSSRTGNNEKLFF. The CDR3 bases are TGTGCCAGCAGCTCTCGGACAGGGAATAATGAAAAACTGTTTTTT. The full variable domain, its missing parts supplied by reference TRBV9 and TRBJ1-4, is DSGVTQTPKHLITATGQRVTLRCSPRSGDLSVYWYQQSLDQGLQFLIQYYNGEERAKGNILERFSAQQFPDLHSELNLSSLELGDSALYFCASSSRTGNNEKLFFGSGTQLSVL.

The J gene is TRBJ2-1, the V gene TRBV4-3, with TRBD2 identical over 9 bases. Germline V gene data show CDR1 as LGHNA and CDR2 as YSLEER. The CDR3 consists of 16 residues. J was trimmed by 8 bases and V by 4 bases; bases with no gene match: 12. In DNA form, the CDR3 reads TGCGCCAGCAGCCGAGAAATAGCGGGAGCGGCAGATGAGCAGTTCTTC. Translating it yields CASSREIAGAADEQFF.

The chain has TRBV12-3 or TRBV12-4 and TRBJ2-7; TRBD1 aligns across 8 bases. V gave up 6 bases and J gave up 6 bases; unmatched junction bases: 10. The length of the CDR3 is 14 residues. The CDR3 DNA reads as TGTGCCAGCAGCCTGGGACAGGTAGGAATCGAGCAGTACTTC. This codes for CASSLGQVGIEQYF.

There are a few counts of this clonotype. The J gene is TRBJ2-1, the V gene TRBV20-1; 8 bases align to TRBD2. Trimming took 5 bases from V and 4 from J; bases not matched to a gene: 10. Germline V CDR1 and CDR2: DFQATT, SNEGSKA (reference sequence). The CDR3 spans 15 residues. CDR3 region: CSALKTSAGYNEQFF. The CDR3 DNA reads TGCAGTGCTCTGAAGACTAGCGCGGGATACAATGAGCAGTTCTTC.

V and J are TRBV20-1 and TRBJ2-1; D tentatively reads TRBD1 or TRBD2 (7 bases each). The CDR3 has 17 residues. The germline V and J ends were trimmed by 4 bases and 0 bases, with 19 bases remaining between them. CDR1 DFQATT and CDR2 SNEGSKA come from the germline V gene (reference sequence). Here the CDR3 DNA reads TGCAGTGCTACTCGACAGGGAGGGCAGAGCTCCTACAATGAGCAGTTCTTC. It codes for CSATRQGGQSSYNEQFF.

In DNA, the CDR3 is TGTGCCAGCAGCTGGGGCGGACAGGGGGTAGATACGCAGTATTTT. It is translated as CASSWGGQGVDTQYF. This sequence joins TRBV5-4 and TRBJ2-3; 10 bases align to TRBD1. The germline CDR1 and CDR2 sequences are SGHNT and YYREEE (reference sequence). The CDR3 has 15 residues. V lost 3 bases to trimming and J lost 5 bases; unmatched junction nucleotides: 6. Drawing the rest from reference TRBV5-4 and TRBJ2-3, the complete variable domain is ETGVTQSPTHLIKTRGQQVTLRCSSQSGHNTVSWYQQALGQGPQFIFQYYREEENGRGNFPPRFSGLQFPNYSSELNVNALELDDSALYLCASSWGGQGVDTQYFGPGTRLTVL.

V is TRBV5-6 and J is TRBJ1-5; no definite D call. Trimming took 3 bases from V and 7 from J, leaving 8 bases between them. There are 12 residues in the CDR3. Germline lookup yields CDR1 SGHDT and CDR2 YYEEEE. The CDR3 nucleotides read TGTGCCAGCAGCTCGCTGGGGCAGCCCCAGCATTTT. Translating gives CASSSLGQPQHF.